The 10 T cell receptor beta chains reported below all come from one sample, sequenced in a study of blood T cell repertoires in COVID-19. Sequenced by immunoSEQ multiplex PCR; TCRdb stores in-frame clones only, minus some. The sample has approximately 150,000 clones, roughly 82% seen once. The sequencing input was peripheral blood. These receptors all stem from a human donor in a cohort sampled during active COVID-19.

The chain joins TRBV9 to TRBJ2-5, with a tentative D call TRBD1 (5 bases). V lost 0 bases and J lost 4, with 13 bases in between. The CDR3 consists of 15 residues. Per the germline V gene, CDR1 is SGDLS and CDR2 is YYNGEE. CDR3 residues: CASSVAGLGAETQYF. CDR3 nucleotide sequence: TGTGCCAGCAGCGTAGCTGGGCTAGGGGCAGAGACCCAGTACTTC.

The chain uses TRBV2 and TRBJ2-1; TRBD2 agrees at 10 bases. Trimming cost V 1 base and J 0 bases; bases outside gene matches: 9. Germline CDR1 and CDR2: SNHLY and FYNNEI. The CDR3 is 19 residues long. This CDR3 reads CASSEGVSGRPSSYNEQFF. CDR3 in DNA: TGTGCCAGCAGTGAAGGGGTTAGCGGGAGGCCGAGCTCCTACAATGAGCAGTTCTTC.

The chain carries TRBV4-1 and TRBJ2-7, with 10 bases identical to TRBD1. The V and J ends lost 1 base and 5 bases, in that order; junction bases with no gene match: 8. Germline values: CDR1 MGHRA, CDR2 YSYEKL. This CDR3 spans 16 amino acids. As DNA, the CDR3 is TGCGCCAGCAGCCAAGGGGTCGACAGGGGGCGCCACGAGCAGTACGTC. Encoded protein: CASSQGVDRGRHEQYV.

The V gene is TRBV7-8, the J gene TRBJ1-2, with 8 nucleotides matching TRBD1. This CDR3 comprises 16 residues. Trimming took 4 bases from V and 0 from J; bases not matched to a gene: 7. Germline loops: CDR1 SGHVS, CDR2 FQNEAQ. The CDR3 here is CASSSNDRGPNYGYTF. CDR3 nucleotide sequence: TGTGCCAGCAGCTCCAACGACAGGGGCCCTAACTATGGCTACACCTTC.

Written as DNA, the CDR3 is TGTGCCAGCAGCCCGCACAGGGGTAACACCGGGGAGCTGTTTTTT. It yields the protein CASSPHRGNTGELFF. J is TRBJ2-2 and V is TRBV7-8; TRBD1 aligns across 7 bases. CDR1 SGHVS and CDR2 FQNEAQ come from the germline V gene. J lost 2 bases, V lost 5 bases, and 5 bases had no gene match. The CDR3 has 15 amino acids.

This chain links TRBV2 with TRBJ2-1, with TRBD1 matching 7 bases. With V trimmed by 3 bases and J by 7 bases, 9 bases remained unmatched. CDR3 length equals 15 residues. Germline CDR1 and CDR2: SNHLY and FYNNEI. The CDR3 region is CASSDGQVGTNEQFF. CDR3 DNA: TGTGCCAGCAGTGATGGACAGGTAGGAACGAATGAGCAGTTCTTC.

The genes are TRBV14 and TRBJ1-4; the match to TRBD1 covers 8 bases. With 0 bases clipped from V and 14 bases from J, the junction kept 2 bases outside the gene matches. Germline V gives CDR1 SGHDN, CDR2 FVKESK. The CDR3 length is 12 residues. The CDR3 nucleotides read TGTGCCAGCAGCCAAGAGACAGGGGTCCTGTTTTTT. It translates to CASSQETGVLFF.

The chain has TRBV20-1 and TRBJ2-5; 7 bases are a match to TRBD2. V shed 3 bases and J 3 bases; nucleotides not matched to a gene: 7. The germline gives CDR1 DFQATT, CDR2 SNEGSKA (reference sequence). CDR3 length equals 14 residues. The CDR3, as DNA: TGCAGTGCTAGTGGGCTGGGGGGGGAAGAGACCCAGTACTTC. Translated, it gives CSASGLGGEETQYF.

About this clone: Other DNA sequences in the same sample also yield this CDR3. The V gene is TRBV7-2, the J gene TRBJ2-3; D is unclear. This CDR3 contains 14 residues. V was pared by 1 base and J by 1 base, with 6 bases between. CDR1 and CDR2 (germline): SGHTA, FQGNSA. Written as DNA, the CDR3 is TGTGCCAGCAGCTTAGGTCAGGGCACAGATACGCAGTATTTT. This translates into CASSLGQGTDTQYF. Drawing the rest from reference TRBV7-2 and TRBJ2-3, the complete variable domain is GAGVSQSPSNKVTEKGKDVELRCDPISGHTALYWYRQSLGQGLEFLIYFQGNSAPDKSGLPSDRFSAERTGGSVSTLTIQRTQQEDSAVYLCASSLGQGTDTQYFGPGTRLTVL.

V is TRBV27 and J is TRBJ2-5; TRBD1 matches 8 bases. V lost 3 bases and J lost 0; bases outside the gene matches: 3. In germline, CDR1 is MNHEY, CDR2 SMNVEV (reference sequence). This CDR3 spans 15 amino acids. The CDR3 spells CASSFWTGHQETQYF. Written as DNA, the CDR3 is TGTGCCAGCAGTTTTTGGACAGGGCACCAAGAGACCCAGTACTTC.